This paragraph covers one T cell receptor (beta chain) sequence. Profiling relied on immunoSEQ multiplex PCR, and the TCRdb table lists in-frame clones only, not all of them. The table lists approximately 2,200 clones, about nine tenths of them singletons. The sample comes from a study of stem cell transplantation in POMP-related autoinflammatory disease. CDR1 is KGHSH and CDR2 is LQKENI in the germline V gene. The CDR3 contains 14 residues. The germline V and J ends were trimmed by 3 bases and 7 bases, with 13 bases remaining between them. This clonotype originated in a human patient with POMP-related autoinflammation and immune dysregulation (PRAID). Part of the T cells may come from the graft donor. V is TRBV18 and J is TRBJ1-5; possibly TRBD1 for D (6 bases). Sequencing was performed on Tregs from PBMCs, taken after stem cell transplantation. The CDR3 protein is CASSPGQIVQPQHF. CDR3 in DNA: TGTGCCAGCTCACCGGGACAAATTGTACAGCCCCAGCATTTT. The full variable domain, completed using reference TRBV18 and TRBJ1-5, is NAGVMQNPRHLVRRRGQEARLRCSPMKGHSHVYWYRQLPEEGLKFMVYLQKENIIDESGMPKERFSAEFPKEGPSILRIQQVVRGDSAAYFCASSPGQIVQPQHFGDGTRLSIL.